The T cell receptor (beta chain) under discussion was sequenced for a study of blood T cell repertoires in COVID-19. Only in-frame clones appear in the TCRdb table, and some are missing; sequencing was by immunoSEQ multiplex PCR. The table shows 150,000 to 200,000 clones, with roughly nine tenths occurring only once. J was trimmed by 6 bases and V by 6 bases; bases with no gene match: 11. CDR3 length: 16 residues. Germline CDR1 WNHNN, CDR2 SYGVQD (reference sequence). The chain has TRBV10-1 and TRBJ2-1; 10 nucleotides match TRBD2. Sequenced sample: peripheral blood. This sequence was found in a man between 60 and 75 years old with active or convalescent COVID-19. For the CDR3, the DNA is TGCGCCAGCAGCGACATTAGAACTAGCGGGATCAATGAGCAGTTCTTC. Amino acids: CASSDIRTSGINEQFF.